A selection of T cell receptor beta chains follows, all from one sample in a study of OX40 agonist ivuxolimab in advanced cancers. Clones were read by immunoSEQ multiplex PCR, and TCRdb kept only the in-frame ones, dropping some. The sample has more than 65,000 clones, 80% to 95% seen once. The specimen comprised CD4+ or CD8+ T cells sorted from blood, sampled in a trial of the OX40 agonist ivuxolimab. The receptors here all came from an adult with an advanced solid tumor such as melanoma, head and neck, liver or kidney cancer. Both conserved end residues are part of each CDR3. A D gene is named only where the DNA matches it firmly. Clone size is given for some rows only: seen once, a few or many times, or a class if the clone is expanded.

v_call	d_call	j_call	clone_size	cdr3_nt	cdr3_aa
TRBV30	-	TRBJ1-3	-	TGTGCCTGGAGCGCCCAGGGATCGGGAAACACCATATATTTT	CAWSAQGSGNTIYF
TRBV19	TRBD1	TRBJ1-4	-	TGTGCCAGTAGGGGACAGGGGGATGAAAAACTGTTTTTT	CASRGQGDEKLFF
TRBV9	-	TRBJ2-3	-	TGTGCCAGCAGCGTAGCTCTTGGGAGTAATACGCAGTATTTT	CASSVALGSNTQYF
TRBV6-5	-	TRBJ1-1	-	TGTGCCAGCAGCCCCATAGGGTTCATGAACACTGAAGCTTTCTTT	CASSPIGFMNTEAFF
TRBV15	-	TRBJ2-6	-	TGTGCCACCAGCACCAGACAGGGGAGGGATCCTGGGGCCAACGTCCTGACTTTC	CATSTRQGRDPGANVLTF
TRBV28	-	TRBJ1-5	-	TGTGCCAGCGATCGGACCCAGAGGTCTAATAGCAATCAGCCCCAGCATTTT	CASDRTQRSNSNQPQHF
TRBV2	-	TRBJ1-6	-	TGTGCCAGCAGTGAAGAGGGGTTGAGCAATTCACCCCTCCACTTT	CASSEEGLSNSPLHF
TRBV27	-	TRBJ2-3	-	TGTGCCAGCAGTAACCCCGGGAGAATGACAGATACGCAGTATTTT	CASSNPGRMTDTQYF
TRBV18	TRBD1	TRBJ2-5	-	TGTGCCAGCTCACCAGGGGCCAGGGGGAGCCAAGAGACCCAGTACTTC	CASSPGARGSQETQYF
TRBV10-3	-	TRBJ1-5	-	TGTGCCATCAGTCAGGCGGGGACCAATCAGCCCCAGCATTTT	CAISQAGTNQPQHF
TRBV18	-	TRBJ2-1	-	TGTGCCAGCGCCTTCCGAGATGAAGGCAATGAGCAGTTCTTC	CASAFRDEGNEQFF
TRBV7-9	-	TRBJ2-1	once	TGTGCCAGCAGCTTATACGGGAGAGTCTATGAGCAGTTCTTC	CASSLYGRVYEQFF
TRBV18	-	TRBJ1-4	-	TGTGCCACGGGTCCTTCACACCGGGAGAATGAAAAACTGTTTTTT	CATGPSHRENEKLFF
TRBV5-4	-	TRBJ1-2	-	TGTGCCAGCAGCTTGAGACTCCCGGGGGCTGATGGCTACACCTTC	CASSLRLPGADGYTF
TRBV5-1	-	TRBJ2-2	-	TGCGCCAGCAGCAGTACCACACCGGGGACTTCGAACACCGGGGAGCTGTTTTTT	CASSSTTPGTSNTGELFF
TRBV6-5	TRBD1	TRBJ2-4	-	TGTGCCAGCAGTTTAGACAGGGGAGCAAACATTCAGTACTTC	CASSLDRGANIQYF
TRBV30	-	TRBJ2-6	-	TGTGCCTGGAGTGGGGAAGGGGCCAACGTCCTGACTTTC	CAWSGEGANVLTF
TRBV27	TRBD2	TRBJ2-7	-	TGTGCCAGCAGTCCCCAGGGACTAGCGGGGACCTACGAGCAGTACTTC	CASSPQGLAGTYEQYF
TRBV29-1	-	TRBJ1-4	-	TGCAGCGTTCGGGGGGGGGAAAAACTGTTTTTT	CSVRGGEKLFF
TRBV5-1	-	TRBJ2-7	-	TGCGCCAGCAGCTACCGGGACGGGAAGACCTACGAGCAGTACTTC	CASSYRDGKTYEQYF
TRBV10-3	-	TRBJ2-7	-	TGTGCCACCGCTCGACCGCCGGGCGACGAGCAGTACTTC	CATARPPGDEQYF
TRBV5-5	-	TRBJ1-5	-	TGTGCCAGCAGCAGAGTCCCCCCAAGAGATCAGCCCCAGCATTTT	CASSRVPPRDQPQHF
TRBV4-1	-	TRBJ2-2	-	TGCGCCAGCAGCCACAGGGGCCCTAACACCGGGGAGCTGTTTTTT	CASSHRGPNTGELFF
TRBV5-4	-	TRBJ2-7	-	TGTGCCAGCAGCTTGGGGGACTCAAAGTCCTACGAGCAGTACTTC	CASSLGDSKSYEQYF
TRBV18	TRBD2	TRBJ2-3	once	TGTGCCAGCTCACTCTTCCCCCAGGGCCCGGTAGCGGGGACTAGCACAGATACGCAGTATTTT	CASSLFPQGPVAGTSTDTQYF
TRBV7-9	-	TRBJ1-1	-	TGTGCCAGCAGCTTACTAATGCAAGGGACTGAAGCTTTCTTT	CASSLLMQGTEAFF
TRBV2	-	TRBJ2-3	-	TGTGCCAGCAGCCGAGAGTGGGCAGATACGCAGTATTTT	CASSREWADTQYF
TRBV30	-	TRBJ2-7	-	TGTGCAGCCGGCGGGAACTACGAGCAGTACTTC	CAAGGNYEQYF
TRBV5-6	TRBD2	TRBJ2-1	once	TGTGCCAGCAGCGCGATGACTCGGACTAGCGGGGTGTCCTACAATGAGCAGTTCTTC	CASSAMTRTSGVSYNEQFF
TRBV28	-	TRBJ2-7	-	TGTGCCAGCAGATATCCAGGGTTTTCCTACGAGCAGTACTTC	CASRYPGFSYEQYF
TRBV6-4	TRBD2	TRBJ2-5	-	TGTGCCGGACTAGGGGGACTAGCGGACTACCAAGAGACCCAGTACTTC	CAGLGGLADYQETQYF
TRBV27	TRBD1	TRBJ1-6	-	TGTGCCAGCAGGCCGACAGGGAATAATTCACCCCTCCACTTT	CASRPTGNNSPLHF
TRBV19	TRBD1	TRBJ1-2	-	TGTGCCAGTAGTACCCGGGACAGGGTTTATGGCTACACCTTC	CASSTRDRVYGYTF
TRBV25-1	-	TRBJ1-6	-	TGTGCCAGCAGTGAATTGGGGGCTTCACCCCTCCACTTT	CASSELGASPLHF
TRBV7-9	-	TRBJ2-6	-	TGTGCCAGCAGCTCTACCGCCCTAGGGGGCTCTGGGGCCAACGTCCTGACTTTC	CASSSTALGGSGANVLTF
TRBV27	-	TRBJ2-3	-	TGTGCCAGCAGTTTAGCAGGGACTAGCACAGATACGCAGTATTTT	CASSLAGTSTDTQYF
TRBV5-1	-	TRBJ1-3	-	TGCGCCAGCAGGTCGACAGCCACTGGAAACACCATATATTTT	CASRSTATGNTIYF
TRBV14	-	TRBJ1-2	-	TGTGCCAGCAGCCAGGTTTTCAGTGGCTACACCTTC	CASSQVFSGYTF
TRBV7-9	-	TRBJ2-1	-	TGTGCCAGCAGCTTAGGGTGGAACTTATACAATGAGCAGTTCTTC	CASSLGWNLYNEQFF
TRBV11-3	TRBD2	TRBJ2-1	-	TGTGCCAGCAGCTCGGGACTAGCGGACAATGAGCAGTTCTTC	CASSSGLADNEQFF
TRBV25-1	-	TRBJ1-5	once	TGTGCCAGCAGTGCTACAGGGTCCAATCAGCCCCAGCATTTT	CASSATGSNQPQHF
TRBV25-1	-	TRBJ1-5	-	TGTGCCAGCAGCCGGGGAGACCATCAGCCCCAGCATTTT	CASSRGDHQPQHF
TRBV11-3	TRBD2	TRBJ2-7	-	TGTGCCAGCAGCTTAGGAAGACTAGCGGGAGCCGAGCAGTACTTC	CASSLGRLAGAEQYF
TRBV5-1	-	TRBJ2-1	-	TGCGCCAGCAGCCCCGGGGGTAGCTCCTACAATGAGCAGTTCTTC	CASSPGGSSYNEQFF
TRBV9	-	TRBJ2-5	-	TGTGCCAGCAGCGTAGATCAGGTCCTGGCAGAGACCCAGTACTTC	CASSVDQVLAETQYF
TRBV9	-	TRBJ2-7	-	TGTGCCAGCAGCGAGGGGGTCTCCTACGAGCAGTACTTC	CASSEGVSYEQYF
TRBV5-1	-	TRBJ2-2	once	TGCGCCAGCAGCTTGTCGTGGGGAGGCACCGGGGAGCTGTTTTTT	CASSLSWGGTGELFF
TRBV9	TRBD2	TRBJ2-5	-	TGTGCCAGCAGTCCGGGACTAGCGTCACAAGAGACCCAGTACTTC	CASSPGLASQETQYF
TRBV30	TRBD2	TRBJ2-1	-	TGTGCCTGGAGTTTCCCGGGACTAGGCAATGAGCAGTTCTTC	CAWSFPGLGNEQFF
TRBV28	-	TRBJ1-3	-	TGTGCCAGCAGTTTATTACGGGGCTCTGGAAACACCATATATTTT	CASSLLRGSGNTIYF
TRBV7-7	-	TRBJ2-5	once	TGTGCCAGCAGCTTAGCCCCCAACCAAGAGACCCAGTACTTC	CASSLAPNQETQYF
TRBV29-1	-	TRBJ1-1	-	TGCAGCGTTGGAAGCCTGAACACTGAAGCTTTCTTT	CSVGSLNTEAFF
TRBV6-1	TRBD1	TRBJ2-2	-	TGTGCCAGCAGTGAACCTCTTGACAGGGCCTACACCGGGGAGCTGTTTTTT	CASSEPLDRAYTGELFF
TRBV14	TRBD2	TRBJ2-7	-	TGTGCCAGCAGCCAGGCTAGCGGGAGTATTTACGAGCAGTACTTC	CASSQASGSIYEQYF
TRBV18	-	TRBJ2-2	-	TGTGCCAGCTCACCACCGGGCAGGGAAGCCGGGGAGCTGTTTTTT	CASSPPGREAGELFF
TRBV28	-	TRBJ1-1	-	TGTGCCAGCAGACCTGCTCAGGGAAGGGGCACTGAAGCTTTCTTT	CASRPAQGRGTEAFF
TRBV6-6	-	TRBJ2-7	-	TGTGCCAGCCGGGACAGCGGGACTAAGTCCTACGAGCAGTACTTC	CASRDSGTKSYEQYF
TRBV28	TRBD1	TRBJ1-1	-	TGTGCCAGCCAGGGGGCAGAGAAGACTGAAGCTTTCTTT	CASQGAEKTEAFF
TRBV2	-	TRBJ2-5	-	TGTGCCAGCAGTGGGGGGCAGGAGACCCAGTACTTC	CASSGGQETQYF